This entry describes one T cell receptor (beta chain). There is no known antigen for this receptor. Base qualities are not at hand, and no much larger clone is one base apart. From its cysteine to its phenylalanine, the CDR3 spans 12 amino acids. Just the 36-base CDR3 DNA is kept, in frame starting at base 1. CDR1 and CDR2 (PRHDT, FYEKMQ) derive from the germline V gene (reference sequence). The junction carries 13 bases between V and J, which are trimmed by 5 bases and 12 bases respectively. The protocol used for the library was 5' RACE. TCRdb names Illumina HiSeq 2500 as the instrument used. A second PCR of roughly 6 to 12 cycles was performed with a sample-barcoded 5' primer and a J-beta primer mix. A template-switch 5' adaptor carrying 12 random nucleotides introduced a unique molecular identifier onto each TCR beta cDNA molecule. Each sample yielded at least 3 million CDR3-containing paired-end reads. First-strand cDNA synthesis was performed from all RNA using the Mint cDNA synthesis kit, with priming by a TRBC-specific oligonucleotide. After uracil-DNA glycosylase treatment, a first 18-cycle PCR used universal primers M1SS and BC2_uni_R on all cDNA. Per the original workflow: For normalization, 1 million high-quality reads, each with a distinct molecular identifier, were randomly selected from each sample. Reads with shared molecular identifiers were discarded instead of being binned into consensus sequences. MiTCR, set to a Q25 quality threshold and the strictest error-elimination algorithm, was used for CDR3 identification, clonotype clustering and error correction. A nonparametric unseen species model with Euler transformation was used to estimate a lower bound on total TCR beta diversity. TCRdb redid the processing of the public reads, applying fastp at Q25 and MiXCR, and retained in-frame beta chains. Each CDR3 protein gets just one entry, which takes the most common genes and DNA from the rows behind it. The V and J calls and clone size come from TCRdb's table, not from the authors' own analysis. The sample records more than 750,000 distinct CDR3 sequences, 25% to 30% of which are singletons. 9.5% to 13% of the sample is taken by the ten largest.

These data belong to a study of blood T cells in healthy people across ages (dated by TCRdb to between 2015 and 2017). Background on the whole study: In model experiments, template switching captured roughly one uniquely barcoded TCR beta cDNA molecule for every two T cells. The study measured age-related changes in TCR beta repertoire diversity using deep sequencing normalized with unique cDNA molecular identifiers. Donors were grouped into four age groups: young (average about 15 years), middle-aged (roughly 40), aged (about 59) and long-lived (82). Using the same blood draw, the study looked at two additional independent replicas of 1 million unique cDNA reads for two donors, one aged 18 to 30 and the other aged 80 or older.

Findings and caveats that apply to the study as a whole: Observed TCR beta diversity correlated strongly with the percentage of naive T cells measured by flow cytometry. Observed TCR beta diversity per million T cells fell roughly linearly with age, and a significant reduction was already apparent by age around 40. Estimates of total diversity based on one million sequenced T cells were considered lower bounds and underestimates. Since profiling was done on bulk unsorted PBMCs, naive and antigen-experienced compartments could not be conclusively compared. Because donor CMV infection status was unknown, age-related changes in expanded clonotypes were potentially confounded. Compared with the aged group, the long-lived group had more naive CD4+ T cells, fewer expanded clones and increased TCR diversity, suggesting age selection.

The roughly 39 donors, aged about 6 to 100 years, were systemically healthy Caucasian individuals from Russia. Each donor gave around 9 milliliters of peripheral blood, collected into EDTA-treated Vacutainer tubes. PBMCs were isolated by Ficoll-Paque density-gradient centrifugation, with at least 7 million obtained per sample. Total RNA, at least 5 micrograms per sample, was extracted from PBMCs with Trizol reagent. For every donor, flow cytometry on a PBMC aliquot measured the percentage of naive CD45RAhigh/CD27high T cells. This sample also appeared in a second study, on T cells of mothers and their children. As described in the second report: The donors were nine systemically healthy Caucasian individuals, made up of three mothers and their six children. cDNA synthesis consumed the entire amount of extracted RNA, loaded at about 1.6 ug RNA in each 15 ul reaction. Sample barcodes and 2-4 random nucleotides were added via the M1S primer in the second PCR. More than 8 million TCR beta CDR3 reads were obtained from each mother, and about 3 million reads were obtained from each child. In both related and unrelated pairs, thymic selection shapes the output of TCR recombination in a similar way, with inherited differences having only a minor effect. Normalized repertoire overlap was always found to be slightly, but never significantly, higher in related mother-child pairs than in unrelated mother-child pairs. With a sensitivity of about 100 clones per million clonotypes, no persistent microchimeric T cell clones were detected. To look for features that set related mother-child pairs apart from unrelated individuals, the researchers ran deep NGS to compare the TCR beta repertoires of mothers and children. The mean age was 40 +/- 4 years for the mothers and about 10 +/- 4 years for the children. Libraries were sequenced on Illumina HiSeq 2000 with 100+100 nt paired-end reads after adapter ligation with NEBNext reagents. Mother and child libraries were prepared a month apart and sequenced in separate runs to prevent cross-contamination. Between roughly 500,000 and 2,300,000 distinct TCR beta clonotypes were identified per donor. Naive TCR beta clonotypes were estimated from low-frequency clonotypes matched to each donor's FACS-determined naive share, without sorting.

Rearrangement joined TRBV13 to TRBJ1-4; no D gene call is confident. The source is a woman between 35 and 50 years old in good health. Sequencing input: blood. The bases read TGTGCCAGCAGCCGGGGTCCTTGGGAACTGTTTTTT. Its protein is CASSRGPWELFF.